This TCR beta chain originates from a study of shared clonotypes between healthy human individuals. Whole-study findings and limits: Memory subsets generally showed lower estimated richness than naive subsets.

Remarks on this clone: Its specificity is unknown.

The assay was immunoSEQ multiplex PCR, and TCRdb's table has in-frame clones only and misses some. The data contain about 1.1 million clones, around three quarters of them singletons. Every contributor of samples was a Caucasian grown-up residing in Nashville, Tennessee. The CDR3 extends over 13 amino acids. V lost 3 bases and J lost 5, with 11 bases in between. CDR1 and CDR2 from the germline V gene are KGHSH and LQKENI. The chain joins TRBV18 to TRBJ2-7; D possibly matches TRBD1 or TRBD2 (6 bases each). Sequenced material: memory CD4+ T cells from PBMCs. Subset reported: CD45RA-negative fraction. The receptor comes from a man in his late teens or twenties in good health. Some clones in this sample may be carry-over from other donors' samples. The CDR3, as DNA: TGTGCCAGCTCACCCCTAGGGGGGAACGAGCAGTACTTC. The encoded protein is CASSPLGGNEQYF.